This T cell receptor (beta chain) came from a study of OX40 agonist ivuxolimab in advanced cancers. The overall study: Participants, approximately 80% male, averaged roughly 60 years of age, ranging from about 23 to 80.

Overall study findings and caveats: Clonal expansion from baseline to week 6 occurred in both CD4+ and CD8+ T cells.

The germline CDR1 and CDR2 sequences are SEHNR and FQNEAQ (reference sequence). V was clipped by 3 bases and J by 2 bases; unmatched bases: 6. CDR3 length: 15 residues. Libraries were prepared by immunoSEQ multiplex PCR; TCRdb keeps only in-frame clonotypes and omits some of them. The sample has tens of thousands of clones; 84% are singletons. As for this clone: Its antigen is unidentified.

The V gene is TRBV7-9, the J gene TRBJ2-7, with TRBD1 matching over 8 bases. This TCR came from an adult with an advanced solid tumor such as melanoma, head and neck, liver or kidney cancer. Material: CD4+ or CD8+ T cells sorted from blood, obtained in a trial of the OX40 agonist ivuxolimab. The CDR3 nucleotides are TGTGCCAGCAGCTTCGATCTACAGGGGGCCTACGAGCAGTACTTC. It encodes CASSFDLQGAYEQYF.